What follows are 28 T cell receptor beta chains derived from one specimen sequenced in a study of PD-L1 blockade in urothelial cancer. The time point here: pretreatment peripheral blood. Clones were sequenced by immunoSEQ multiplex PCR, and TCRdb holds only the in-frame ones, with some missing. The table lists about 79,000 clones, around four fifths of them singletons. The specimen was PBMCs, collected around atezolizumab (anti-PD-L1) treatment. Receptor source: a man aged 40-49 years with urothelial cancer.

The genes are TRBV9 and TRBJ2-1; D unclear. The CDR3 contains 13 residues. Between the trimmed V and J ends, which lost 4 bases and 8 bases, there was a span of 13 bases. Germline CDR1 reads SGDLS; CDR2 reads YYNGEE. The CDR3, as DNA: TGTGCCAGCAGCCTCTCCCTTGTCCATGAGCAGTTCTTC. This sequence encodes CASSLSLVHEQFF.

The chain couples TRBV9 to TRBJ2-5, with 7 bases matching TRBD2. V shed 4 bases and J 5 bases; nucleotides not matched to a gene: 11. The CDR3 totals 15 residues. CDR1 is SGDLS, CDR2 YYNGEE, per germline. The CDR3 loop reads CASSSRGRERETQYF. For the CDR3, the DNA is TGTGCCAGCAGCTCCCGCGGGCGGGAGAGGGAGACCCAGTACTTC.

The chain is built from TRBV14 and TRBJ2-3; 8 bases agree with TRBD2. The junction had 5 bases not matched to a gene; V was cut back by 2 bases and J by 4 bases. CDR1 and CDR2 (germline): SGHDN, FVKESK. The CDR3 length is 15 residues. Here the CDR3 DNA reads TGTGCCAGCAGCCAACGGCCGGGAGGGGCAGATACGCAGTATTTT. Protein sequence: CASSQRPGGADTQYF.

This rearrangement joins TRBV7-9 to TRBJ2-7; TRBD1 aligns across 8 bases. The V and J ends lost 5 bases and 6 bases, in that order; junction bases with no gene match: 9. Per the germline V gene, CDR1 is SEHNR and CDR2 is FQNEAQ (reference sequence). CDR3 length equals 14 residues. The CDR3 reads CASSERTGSFEQYF. Written as DNA, the CDR3 is TGTGCCAGCAGCGAGAGGACAGGGAGCTTCGAGCAGTACTTC. Supplemented by reference TRBV7-9 and TRBJ2-7, the full variable domain reads DTGVSQNPRHKITKRGQNVTFRCDPISEHNRLYWYRQTLGQGPEFLTYFQNEAQLEKSRLLSDRFSAERPKGSFSTLEIQRTEQGDSAMYLCASSERTGSFEQYFGPGTRLTVT.

The V and J genes are TRBV27 and TRBJ2-4, with 15 bases that match TRBD2. Germline CDR1 reads MNHEY; CDR2 reads SMNVEV (reference sequence). V was pared by 6 bases and J by 7 bases, with 7 bases of the junction left unmatched. The CDR3 has 16 residues. CDR3 amino acids: CASRRTSGRAQNIQYF. The CDR3 bases are TGTGCCAGCAGACGGACTAGCGGGAGGGCCCAGAACATTCAGTACTTC.

The table lists this clone with a few counts. V and J are TRBV28 and TRBJ2-7, with D possibly matching TRBD2 (6 bases). V lost 7 bases and J lost 1, with 11 bases in between. The CDR3 consists of 13 residues. Germline V gene data show CDR1 as MDHEN and CDR2 as SYDVKM. CDR3 sequence reads: CASIGGISYEQYF. Here the CDR3 DNA reads TGTGCCAGCATCGGCGGGATATCCTACGAGCAGTACTTC.

The chain uses TRBV28 and TRBJ1-2; D gene uncertain. Trimming shortened V by 7 bases and J by 2 bases, and 11 bases separated the two germline ends. Germline CDR1 and CDR2: MDHEN and SYDVKM. This CDR3 comprises 13 residues. The CDR3 nucleotides are TGTGCCAGCAAAACAACGGGAAACTATGGCTACACCTTC. Translated, it gives CASKTTGNYGYTF.

The rearrangement links TRBV15 to TRBJ2-7; 10 bases are shared with TRBD1. The V segment lost 1 base and the J segment 5 bases; nucleotides outside the gene matches: 2. The CDR3 spans 14 residues. Germline-derived CDR1 and CDR2 are LNHNV and YYDKDF (reference sequence). The CDR3 nucleotides are TGTGCCACCAGCAGAGGACAGGGGGCAGACGAGCAGTACTTC. This translates into CATSRGQGADEQYF.

The chain recombines TRBV11-2 with TRBJ2-7; 10 bases line up with TRBD1. The CDR3 contains 14 residues. Unmatched junction bases numbered 3, after V lost 4 bases and J lost 3 bases. From germline, CDR1 is SGHAT and CDR2 FQNNGV. CDR3 residues: CASSWTGGLYEQYF. The CDR3 DNA is TGTGCCAGCAGCTGGACAGGGGGTCTCTACGAGCAGTACTTC.

This chain uses TRBV30 with TRBJ2-2; tentatively, D is TRBD1 (5 bases). The V end lost 3 bases, the J end lost 6 bases, and 11 bases lay between the germline ends. Per the germline V gene, CDR1 is GTSNPN and CDR2 is SVGIG (reference sequence). The CDR3 totals 13 residues. The CDR3 loop is CAWSPARAGELFF. The CDR3 nucleotides read TGTGCCTGGAGCCCGGCCAGGGCCGGGGAGCTGTTTTTT.

The chain employs TRBV10-3 and TRBJ1-4; tentatively, D is TRBD1 (5 bases). V gave up 6 bases and J gave up 0 bases, with 11 bases separating them. In germline, CDR1 is ENHRY, CDR2 SYGVKD. The CDR3 sequence is 15 residues long. DNA of the CDR3: TGTGCCATCAGAGCGGGGGTTGCAACTAATGAAAAACTGTTTTTT. Its protein is CAIRAGVATNEKLFF.

This clone is a singleton in its sample. This chain joins TRBV27 and TRBJ2-2; TRBD2 matches 8 bases. Losses at the gene ends were 5 bases for V and 3 bases for J; bases not matched to a gene: 8. CDR1 MNHEY and CDR2 SMNVEV come from the germline V gene (reference sequence). The CDR3 loop spans 16 amino acids. This CDR3 reads CASSMFRGGDTGELFF. The CDR3 bases are TGTGCCAGCAGTATGTTTCGGGGGGGCGACACCGGGGAGCTGTTTTTT.

This chain connects TRBV30 to TRBJ2-7; 8 bases fit TRBD2. CDR3 length equals 13 residues. The germline gives CDR1 GTSNPN, CDR2 SVGIG (reference sequence). V shed 3 bases and J 2 bases; nucleotides not matched to a gene: 3. This chain's CDR3 is CAWRKAGAYEQYF. The CDR3 nucleotides read TGTGCCTGGAGGAAAGCGGGAGCCTACGAGCAGTACTTC.

The J gene is TRBJ2-5, the V gene TRBV6-5, with 8 bases matching TRBD2. The CDR3 length is 14 residues. Germline values: CDR1 MNHEY, CDR2 SVGAGI. V was pared by 7 bases and J by 5 bases, with 9 bases of the junction left unmatched. The CDR3 DNA sequence: TGTGCCAGCAAAAAGCGGGAGATTTTTGAGACCCAGTACTTC. Translation: CASKKREIFETQYF.

The gene calls are TRBV14 and TRBJ2-7, with D perhaps TRBD1 (5 bases). V was pared by 4 bases and J by 3 bases, with 7 bases between. Germline V gene sequence: CDR1 SGHDN, CDR2 FVKESK. The CDR3 is 12 residues long. The CDR3 loop reads CASSLQGYEQYF. The CDR3 coding sequence is TGTGCCAGCAGCCTCCAGGGCTACGAGCAGTACTTC. The entire variable domain, with the rest obtained from reference TRBV14 and TRBJ2-7, is as follows: EAGVTQFPSHSVIEKGQTVTLRCDPISGHDNLYWYRRVMGKEIKFLLHFVKESKQDESGMPNNRFLAERTGGTYSTLKVQPAELEDSGVYFCASSLQGYEQYFGPGTRLTVT.

The genes are TRBV14 and TRBJ2-5, with D maybe TRBD1 (5 bases). V gave up 0 bases and J gave up 3 bases, with 11 bases separating them. Germline assignment: CDR1 SGHDN and CDR2 FVKESK. CDR3 size: 15 residues. The CDR3 DNA is TGTGCCAGCAGCCAAGACATGGGGCAGGAAGAGACCCAGTACTTC. This gives the protein CASSQDMGQEETQYF.

This clone was counted only a few times. The genes are TRBV29-1 and TRBJ2-2; 11 bases fit TRBD1. The CDR3 runs 16 residues. From germline, CDR1 is SQVTM and CDR2 ANQGSEA. V lost 4 bases and J lost 3; bases outside the gene matches: 7. This CDR3 is CSVVPGQGADTGELFF. The CDR3 bases are TGCAGCGTTGTCCCAGGACAGGGGGCGGACACCGGGGAGCTGTTTTTT.

V and J are TRBV7-9 and TRBJ2-3; weak D call: TRBD1 (6 bases). The ends were cut back, 6 bases at V and 4 bases at J, with 20 bases in the middle. There are 16 residues in the CDR3. Germline lookup yields CDR1 SEHNR and CDR2 FQNEAQ (reference sequence). The CDR3 here is CASRKFQGTTADTQYF. The CDR3 nucleotides are TGTGCCAGCAGAAAATTCCAGGGGACGACAGCAGATACGCAGTATTTT.

This chain joins TRBV28 and TRBJ1-3, with TRBD1 as a possible D gene (5 bases). The V gene lost 6 bases and the J gene lost 3 bases, with 12 bases spanning the gap. This CDR3 comprises 14 residues. In germline, CDR1 is MDHEN, CDR2 SYDVKM. The CDR3 here is CASSPRQGGNTIYF. DNA for the CDR3: TGTGCCAGCAGCCCCCGCCAGGGTGGAAACACCATATATTTT.

This clone came up once. The chain's CDR3 is CASSQDGLAGGEQYF. CDR3 bases: TGTGCCAGCAGCCAAGATGGACTAGCGGGGGGCGAGCAGTACTTC. The V and J genes are TRBV4-2 and TRBJ2-7; TRBD2 agrees at 14 bases. The germline CDR1 and CDR2 sequences are LGHNA and YNFKEQ. Germline trimming cut 0 bases from V and 6 bases from J; bases unmatched to any gene: 1. This CDR3 contains 15 residues.

This clone appeared many times. The V call is TRBV28, the J call TRBJ1-2; tentatively, D is TRBD1 (5 bases). Germline assignment: CDR1 MDHEN and CDR2 SYDVKM. V lost 4 bases, J lost 4 bases, and 13 bases lay in between. The CDR3 runs 14 residues. As DNA, the CDR3 is TGTGCCAGCAGTTACCCGACAGTGCCCTATGGCTACACCTTC. It codes for CASSYPTVPYGYTF.

V and J are TRBV27 and TRBJ2-7, with D possibly being TRBD2 (7 bases). Germline CDR1 reads MNHEY; CDR2 reads SMNVEV (reference sequence). The CDR3 is 14 amino acids. V was cut by 7 bases and J by 7 bases, with 20 bases left in between. The CDR3 protein is CASTAGGGLREQYF. The CDR3 DNA sequence: TGTGCCAGCACCGCTGGGGGGGGCCTGAGGGAGCAGTACTTC.

The chain combines TRBV5-4 with TRBJ1-1; D remains ambiguous. The CDR3 totals 14 residues. Germline V gene sequence: CDR1 SGHNT, CDR2 YYREEE (reference sequence). The V and J ends lost 4 bases and 2 bases respectively, with 12 bases between them. CDR3 sequence (DNA): TGTGCCAGCAGCCCCACGAGTAGTAACACTGAAGCTTTCTTT. Translation gives CASSPTSSNTEAFF.

The chain employs TRBV28 and TRBJ2-1; D is perhaps TRBD2 (7 bases). CDR3 size: 14 residues. Germline V gene lookup returns CDR1 MDHEN and CDR2 SYDVKM. V dropped 7 bases and J dropped 9 bases, with 19 bases sitting between them. The DNA for the CDR3 is TGTGCCAGCATAGTGGTGGGGGGGCGCGGTGAGCAGTTCTTC. Amino acid sequence: CASIVVGGRGEQFF.

V usage is TRBV6-1 and J usage is TRBJ1-1; tentatively, D is TRBD1 (6 bases). This CDR3 is 14 amino acids long. The germline V and J ends were trimmed by 6 bases and 6 bases, with 17 bases remaining between them. The germline CDR1 and CDR2 sequences are MNHNS and SASEGT. The DNA for the CDR3 is TGTGCCAGCAGCCCACCCGTGACAGGCCCTGAAGCTTTCTTT. Its translation is CASSPPVTGPEAFF.

The V gene is TRBV7-9, the J gene TRBJ2-1; 9 bases align to TRBD2. The J segment lost 8 bases and the V segment lost 5 bases, leaving 7 bases of the junction unmatched. The CDR3 loop spans 14 amino acids. Looked up from germline, CDR1 is SEHNR and CDR2 is FQNEAQ (reference sequence). CDR3 residues: CASSIGTSFDEQFF. The DNA of the CDR3 is TGTGCCAGCAGCATCGGGACTAGCTTCGATGAGCAGTTCTTC.

This clone was seen more than once but under ten times. This chain connects TRBV6-4 to TRBJ2-3; 7 bases fit TRBD2. V shed 4 bases and J 4 bases; nucleotides not matched to a gene: 2. Germline loops: CDR1 MRHNA, CDR2 SNTAGT. The CDR3 length is 13 residues. The CDR3 DNA follows: TGTGCCAGCAGTGGCGGGAGCTCAGATACGCAGTATTTT. Protein sequence: CASSGGSSDTQYF.

This rearrangement joins TRBV6-5 to TRBJ1-5; TRBD1 matches at 8 bases. The CDR3 contains 14 residues. The germline gives CDR1 MNHEY, CDR2 SVGAGI. V trimming: 6 bases; J trimming: 5 bases; junction bases outside the gene matches: 6. CDR3: CASRPRQGHQPQHF. As DNA, the CDR3 is TGTGCCAGCAGACCTAGACAGGGGCATCAGCCCCAGCATTTT.